This T cell receptor beta chain was sequenced during a study of cytomegalovirus exposure and HLA in healthy donors. General observations from the study: Reports indicate that TCR beta sequences accurately predicted the HLA-A and HLA-B alleles of most subjects. When a later analysis compared HLA-associated TCR beta chains with equally common others, the HLA-associated chains turned out to be more clonally expanded and to have lower generation probabilities.

In regard to this clone: Its antigen is still unknown.

Germline values: CDR1 SGHNT, CDR2 YYREEE (reference sequence). V lost 0 bases and J lost 4; bases outside the gene matches: 9. The CDR3 is 16 residues long. PCR involved 60 Vbeta and 13 Jbeta primers. The method was immunoSEQ multiplex PCR; TCRdb's version includes in-frame clones alone and lacks a portion of them. The data contain around 120,000 clones, more than 70% of them singletons. This clonotype was sampled from a man between 50 and 59 years old in good health and CMV-seropositive. The V gene is TRBV5-4, the J gene TRBJ2-7, with 8 positions matching TRBD2. The specimen was PBMCs. CDR3 region: CASSLEPLAGKYEQYF. CDR3 nucleotides: TGTGCCAGCAGCTTGGAGCCCTTAGCGGGAAAATACGAGCAGTACTTC.